Following are 6 T cell receptor beta chains from one sample sequenced in a study of breast tumors, draining lymph nodes, adjacent tissues. TCRdb recomputed calls from the multiplex PCR reads with MiXCR, one row per CDR3 protein. The data contain around 66,000 distinct CDR3 sequences, 40% to 55% of them singletons. The specimen sequenced was breast tumor tissue. The receptors originated from a female donor with breast cancer. Some clones in this sample may be carry-over from other donors' samples.

The sample holds many counts of this clonotype. The V and J genes are TRBV7-2 and TRBJ2-7; D is possibly TRBD2 (7 bases). Germline-derived CDR1 and CDR2 are SGHTA and FQGNSA. Trimming shortened V by 2 bases and J by 3 bases, and 14 bases separated the two germline ends. This CDR3 region has 15 residues. CDR3 nucleotides: TGTGCCAGCAGCTTACTTGGGAGGGGGATCTACGAGCAGTACTTC. It encodes CASSLLGRGIYEQYF.

This clonotype was recorded many times. This chain joins TRBV27 and TRBJ1-2, with D possibly matching TRBD1 (6 bases). There are 15 residues in the CDR3. The V gene lost 5 bases and the J gene lost 4 bases, with 17 bases spanning the gap. CDR1 MNHEY and CDR2 SMNVEV come from the germline V gene (reference sequence). The CDR3 is CASSGRGRGGYGYTF. CDR3 coding DNA: TGTGCCAGCAGTGGACGAGGCAGGGGAGGCTATGGCTACACCTTC.

This clonotype was detected many times. The genes are TRBV4-2 and TRBJ2-2, with no clear D. Trimming pared 1 base from V and 5 bases from J, leaving 11 bases between. Germline CDR1 reads LGHNA; CDR2 reads YNFKEQ. This CDR3 is built from 15 residues. Written as DNA, the CDR3 is TGTGCCAGCAGCCAAGGGGCACGGCAAACCGGGGAGCTGTTTTTT. It encodes CASSQGARQTGELFF.

The chain recombines TRBV5-6 with TRBJ2-3; D remains unclear. V was shortened by 2 bases and J by 2 bases, with 15 bases between the two germline ends. Germline CDR1 SGHDT, CDR2 YYEEEE. This CDR3 comprises 16 residues. The CDR3 DNA follows: TGTGCCAGCAGCTTCGGGTTGAGGCAGTACACAGATACGCAGTATTTT. Protein sequence: CASSFGLRQYTDTQYF.

The chain recombines TRBV7-6 with TRBJ1-1, with D perhaps TRBD1 (5 bases). This CDR3 has 13 amino acids. V was shortened by 6 bases and J by 4 bases, with 12 bases between the two germline ends. Germline CDR1 reads SGHVS; CDR2 reads FNYEAQ. The CDR3 loop reads CASSPGTSTEAFF. CDR3 in DNA: TGTGCCAGCAGTCCAGGGACGAGCACTGAAGCTTTCTTT.

This clonotype was observed a handful of times. An end of the junction differs from the germline gene, which may be a read error. V is TRBV6-5 and J is TRBJ1-5; D is perhaps TRBD1 (5 bases). CDR1 is MNHEY and CDR2 is SVGAGI in the germline V gene. The CDR3 extends over 15 amino acids. The CDR3 sequence: CASSHSRGVGQPQHF. CDR3 coding DNA: TGTGCCAGCAGTCACTCGCGGGGGGTAGGGCAGCCCCAGCATTTT.